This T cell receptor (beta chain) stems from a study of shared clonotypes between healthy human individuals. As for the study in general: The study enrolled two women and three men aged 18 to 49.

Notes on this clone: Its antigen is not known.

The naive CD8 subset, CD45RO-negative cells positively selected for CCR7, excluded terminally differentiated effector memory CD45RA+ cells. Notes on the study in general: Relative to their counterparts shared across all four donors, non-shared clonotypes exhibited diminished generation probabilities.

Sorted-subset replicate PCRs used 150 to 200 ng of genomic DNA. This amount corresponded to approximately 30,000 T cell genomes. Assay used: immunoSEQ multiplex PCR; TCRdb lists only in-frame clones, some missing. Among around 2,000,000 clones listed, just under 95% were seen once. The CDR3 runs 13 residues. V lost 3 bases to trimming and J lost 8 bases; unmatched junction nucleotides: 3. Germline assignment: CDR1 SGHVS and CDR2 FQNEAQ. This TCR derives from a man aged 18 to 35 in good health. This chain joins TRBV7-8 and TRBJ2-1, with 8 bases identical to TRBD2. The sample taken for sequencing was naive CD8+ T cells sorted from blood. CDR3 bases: TGTGCCAGCAGCTTCGGACTAGCCTATGAGCAGTTCTTC. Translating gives CASSFGLAYEQFF.